What follows are 30 T cell receptor beta chains derived from one specimen sequenced in a study of cytomegalovirus exposure and HLA in healthy donors (dated by TCRdb to 2016 to 2017). Library prep was done by the immunoSEQ multiplex PCR assay. For the multiplex PCR, a mixture combining 60 forward primers for TCR Vbeta segments and 13 reverse primers for TCR Jbeta segments was used. TCRdb limited this immuneACCESS table to in-frame rearrangements with V and J called. A share of clones is missing; checked studies link under half to unresolved V genes, and the rest is unexplained. Here the sample has some 98,000 clones; more than 60% occur a single time. The ten largest clonotypes hold under 2.5% of the sample. The sequencing sample was made of PBMCs. The receptors were sampled from a man aged 45-60 years in good health and CMV-seronegative.

This clone was observed a few times. The chain has TRBV6-5 and TRBJ1-1; a weak D match, TRBD1 (5 bases). This CDR3 spans 13 amino acids. Germline V lookup: CDR1 MNHEY, CDR2 SVGAGI. The ends were cut back, 8 bases at V and 0 bases at J, with 10 bases in the middle. The CDR3 protein is CASGRGLNTEAFF. In nucleotides, the CDR3 is TGTGCCAGCGGTCGGGGGTTGAACACTGAAGCTTTCTTT.

This rearrangement joins TRBV5-1 to TRBJ2-5; TRBD1 matches 7 bases. From germline, CDR1 is SGHRS and CDR2 YFSETQ. Unmatched junction bases numbered 10, after V lost 9 bases and J lost 5 bases. The CDR3 contains 13 residues. The CDR3 DNA is TGCGCCACCGGACCGGGACAGACGGAGACCCAGTACTTC. Its translation: CATGPGQTETQYF. Drawing the rest from reference TRBV5-1 and TRBJ2-5, the complete variable domain is KAGVTQTPRYLIKTRGQQVTLSCSPISGHRSVSWYQQTPGQGLQFLFEYFSETQRNKGNFPGRFSGRQFSNSRSEMNVSTLELGDSALYLCATGPGQTETQYFGPGTRLLVL.

This clone has only one observation. V is TRBV5-1 and J is TRBJ2-2; TRBD2 agrees at 9 bases. The germline CDR1 and CDR2 sequences are SGHRS and YFSETQ. The CDR3 extends over 16 amino acids. After removal of 1 base from V and 3 bases from J, the junction contained 4 bases not matched to a gene. For the CDR3, the DNA is TGCGCCAGCAGCTTGAGCGGGGGGCAGGACACCGGGGAGCTGTTTTTT. It translates to CASSLSGGQDTGELFF.

V gene TRBV4-1 combines with J gene TRBJ2-5, with TRBD1 matching over 9 bases. The CDR3 length is 16 residues. The V gene end was trimmed by 2 bases and the J gene end by 5 bases; junction bases not matched to a gene: 9. Per the germline V gene, CDR1 is MGHRA and CDR2 is YSYEKL. CDR3 sequence: CASSQPSGQGSETQYF. The CDR3 region has the DNA TGCGCCAGCAGCCAACCCTCGGGACAGGGATCGGAGACCCAGTACTTC.

This chain links TRBV5-1 with TRBJ2-3; 8 bases are shared with TRBD2. V lost 0 bases to trimming and J lost 2 bases; unmatched junction nucleotides: 5. CDR3 size: 16 residues. Germline assignment: CDR1 SGHRS and CDR2 YFSETQ. The CDR3 DNA sequence: TGCGCCAGCAGCTTGGAGGCGGGGGGCAACACAGATACGCAGTATTTT. Amino acids: CASSLEAGGNTDTQYF.

The chain employs TRBV7-9 and TRBJ1-1; no reliable D call. The CDR3 is 14 residues long. Trimming cost V 1 base and J 1 base, with 7 bases left between them. In germline, CDR1 is SEHNR, CDR2 FQNEAQ (reference sequence). The CDR3 DNA follows: TGTGCCAGCAGCTTAGTCCGGGGGAACACTGAAGCTTTCTTT. As protein: CASSLVRGNTEAFF. The full variable domain, with the rest looked up from reference TRBV7-9 and TRBJ1-1, is DTGVSQNPRHKITKRGQNVTFRCDPISEHNRLYWYRQTLGQGPEFLTYFQNEAQLEKSRLLSDRFSAERPKGSFSTLEIQRTEQGDSAMYLCASSLVRGNTEAFFGQGTRLTVV.

The chain links TRBV19 to TRBJ2-1, with TRBD2 identical over 7 bases. J was trimmed by 2 bases and V by 5 bases; bases with no gene match: 3. This CDR3 region has 14 residues. Per the germline V gene, CDR1 is LNHDA and CDR2 is SQIVND (reference sequence). CDR3 nucleotides: TGTGCCAGTAGTTGGGCGGGGGCCTACAATGAGCAGTTCTTC. Amino acids: CASSWAGAYNEQFF.

The chain joins TRBV15 to TRBJ1-1, with TRBD1 identical over 7 bases. The germline V gene has CDR1 LNHNV and CDR2 YYDKDF (reference sequence). This CDR3 comprises 14 residues. V lost 3 bases and J lost 5; bases outside the gene matches: 6. CDR3 sequence reads: CATSSQGEGTEAFF. CDR3 DNA sequence: TGTGCCACCAGCAGCCAGGGGGAAGGAACTGAAGCTTTCTTT.

V and J are TRBV5-1 and TRBJ2-3; possible D gene TRBD2, 5 bases. This CDR3 spans 16 amino acids. With 5 bases removed from V and 2 bases from J, the gap between germline ends came to 18 bases. Germline values: CDR1 SGHRS, CDR2 YFSETQ. The DNA for the CDR3 is TGCGCCAGCAGAAACCCGACTACCGCTTCCACAGATACGCAGTATTTT. It translates to CASRNPTTASTDTQYF. Variable domain in full (rest from reference TRBV5-1 and TRBJ2-3): KAGVTQTPRYLIKTRGQQVTLSCSPISGHRSVSWYQQTPGQGLQFLFEYFSETQRNKGNFPGRFSGRQFSNSRSEMNVSTLELGDSALYLCASRNPTTASTDTQYFGPGTRLTVL.

The gene calls are TRBV28 and TRBJ1-6; 10 positions match TRBD1. CDR1 and CDR2 from the germline V gene are MDHEN and SYDVKM. With V trimmed by 5 bases and J by 11 bases, 9 bases remained unmatched. The CDR3 consists of 15 residues. CDR3 region: CASSRRGQGNAPLHF. The CDR3 DNA is TGTGCCAGCAGTCGACGGGGACAGGGGAACGCACCCCTCCACTTT.

CDR3 region: CASSLDGRQETQYF. The CDR3 DNA follows: TGTGCCAGCAGCTTGGATGGGCGTCAAGAGACCCAGTACTTC. This sequence joins TRBV5-4 and TRBJ2-5; D uncertain. CDR1 SGHNT and CDR2 YYREEE come from the germline V gene (reference sequence). The CDR3 is 14 residues long. Trimming pared 0 bases from V and 2 bases from J, leaving 8 bases between.

The CDR3: CASSLGQGGEQFF. CDR3 nucleotide sequence: TGTGCCAGCAGCTTAGGACAGGGGGGTGAGCAGTTCTTC. The V call is TRBV13, the J call TRBJ2-1; 8 bases are a match to TRBD1. CDR3 size: 13 residues. Germline V lookup: CDR1 PRHDT, CDR2 FYEKMQ (reference sequence). Losses at the gene ends were 0 bases for V and 9 bases for J; bases not matched to a gene: 1.

This chain joins TRBV12-5 and TRBJ2-2, with 9 nucleotides matching TRBD2. V trimming: 6 bases; J trimming: 1 base; junction bases outside the gene matches: 6. Looked up from germline, CDR1 is LGHNT and CDR2 is FRNRAP. This CDR3 is 16 amino acids long. The CDR3 reads CASGSTSGGNTGELFF. The CDR3 DNA sequence: TGTGCTAGTGGCTCGACTAGCGGAGGGAACACCGGGGAGCTGTTTTTT.

The rearrangement joins TRBV9 to TRBJ2-2; 7 bases agree with TRBD2. This CDR3 is 16 amino acids long. CDR1 and CDR2 (germline): SGDLS, YYNGEE. The V gene end was trimmed by 0 bases and the J gene end by 5 bases; junction bases not matched to a gene: 7. The CDR3 DNA reads TGTGCCAGCAGCGTAGGCGGGGGTGGCCTTACCGGGGAGCTGTTTTTT. Translation gives CASSVGGGGLTGELFF. Combining the CDR3 with reference TRBV9 and TRBJ2-2 gives the whole variable domain DSGVTQTPKHLITATGQRVTLRCSPRSGDLSVYWYQQSLDQGLQFLIQYYNGEERAKGNILERFSAQQFPDLHSELNLSSLELGDSALYFCASSVGGGGLTGELFFGEGSRLTVL.

About this clone: The junction does not match germline at one end; this may be a read error. The chain recombines TRBV5-1 with TRBJ2-5; 9 nucleotides line up with TRBD1. Germline V gene lookup returns CDR1 SGHRS and CDR2 YFSETQ. This CDR3 comprises 11 residues. For the CDR3, the DNA is TGCGCCAGCAGGGACCGGGACAGGGAAGACTTC. As protein: CASRDRDREDF.

The V call is TRBV29-1, the J call TRBJ2-4; tentative D call: TRBD2 (5 bases). From germline, CDR1 is SQVTM and CDR2 ANQGSEA. The CDR3 loop spans 15 amino acids. Trimming removed 7 bases at V and 6 bases at J, with 22 bases between. The CDR3 sequence is CSDITHGVVGNIQYF. As DNA, the CDR3 is TGCAGCGACATAACACACGGGGTCGTTGGAAACATTCAGTACTTC.

In its sample, this clone was seen once. J is TRBJ2-7 and V is TRBV11-2, with D maybe TRBD2 (5 bases). Germline V gene data show CDR1 as SGHAT and CDR2 as FQNNGV. Trimming removed 6 bases from V and 0 bases from J, with 9 bases in between. This CDR3 region has 13 residues. CDR3 DNA: TGTGCCAGCAGAGCGGATAGCTCCTACGAGCAGTACTTC. Translation: CASRADSSYEQYF.

This chain uses TRBV4-1 with TRBJ2-5, with TRBD1 matching over 8 bases. Judging by the DNA end, TRBJ2-7 fits better; the J call may be wrong. CDR3 length equals 14 residues. Germline V gene data show CDR1 as MGHRA and CDR2 as YSYEKL. For the CDR3, the DNA is TGCGCCAGCAGCCTCGAGGACAGGGTTTACGAGCAGTACTTC. Translated, it gives CASSLEDRVYEQYF.

The genes are TRBV28 and TRBJ1-2; D is unresolved. Trimming left V 4 bases short and J 8 bases short, with 20 bases between. The CDR3 is 15 amino acids. Germline V gives CDR1 MDHEN, CDR2 SYDVKM. The CDR3 nucleotides are TGTGCCAGCAGTTCGGCTCAGCGGAGCGGCCAAGGCTACACCTTC. It codes for CASSSAQRSGQGYTF.

This chain connects TRBV29-1 to TRBJ2-1; 8 positions agree with TRBD2. J gave up 5 bases and V 5 bases, and 8 bases lay outside the gene matches. Looked up from germline, CDR1 is SQVTM and CDR2 is ANQGSEA. The CDR3 is 14 residues long. The CDR3 spells CSVKLVAGNNEQFF. CDR3 coding DNA: TGCAGCGTTAAGCTGGTAGCGGGGAACAATGAGCAGTTCTTC.

The rearrangement uses TRBV9 and TRBJ2-5, with D tentatively TRBD1 (6 bases). The CDR3 sequence is 16 residues long. The V end lost 0 bases, the J end lost 0 bases, and 12 bases lay between the germline ends. The germline V gene encodes CDR1 SGDLS and CDR2 YYNGEE. The CDR3 bases are TGTGCCAGCAGCGTAGGTGGGGGCCAGAACCAAGAGACCCAGTACTTC. This gives the protein CASSVGGGQNQETQYF. The variable domain in full, with the rest retrieved from reference TRBV9 and TRBJ2-5, is DSGVTQTPKHLITATGQRVTLRCSPRSGDLSVYWYQQSLDQGLQFLIQYYNGEERAKGNILERFSAQQFPDLHSELNLSSLELGDSALYFCASSVGGGQNQETQYFGPGTRLLVL.

DNA of the CDR3: TGTGCCAGCAGTTCGGGACAGGCGAACACTGAAGCTTTCTTT. This gives the protein CASSSGQANTEAFF. The V gene is TRBV27, the J gene TRBJ1-1, with 8 bases aligning to TRBD1. The germline CDR1 and CDR2 sequences are MNHEY and SMNVEV (reference sequence). The CDR3 is made up of 14 amino acids. V was pared by 4 bases and J by 1 base, with 2 bases of the junction left unmatched.

The chain combines TRBV6-5 with TRBJ1-5, with a possible D match to TRBD1 (6 bases). The CDR3 totals 12 residues. Trimming cost V 7 bases and J 13 bases, with 17 bases left between them. CDR1 and CDR2 from the germline V gene are MNHEY and SVGAGI. CDR3 protein: CASNLTGRRQHF. CDR3 coding DNA: TGTGCCAGCAACTTGACAGGCCGGAGGCAGCATTTT.

This clone was counted once. This chain uses TRBV5-1 with TRBJ1-1, with a possible D match to TRBD1 (6 bases). The V gene's germline CDR1 is SGHRS and CDR2 YFSETQ. CDR3 length: 13 amino acids. With 5 bases removed from V and 2 bases from J, the gap between germline ends came to 10 bases. In DNA, the CDR3 is TGCGCCAGCAGGTCGGACAGTAACACTGAAGCTTTCTTT. It yields the protein CASRSDSNTEAFF.

This clone was counted between two and nine times. The J gene is TRBJ1-2, the V gene TRBV19; 9 bases line up with TRBD1. Germline V gene lookup returns CDR1 LNHDA and CDR2 SQIVND (reference sequence). After removal of 7 bases from V and 3 bases from J, the junction contained 9 bases not matched to a gene. The length of the CDR3 is 15 residues. This chain's CDR3 is CASTVRGQGYYGYTF. The CDR3 DNA is TGTGCCAGTACCGTTCGGGGACAGGGCTACTATGGCTACACCTTC.

V usage is TRBV6-6 and J usage is TRBJ2-7; 12 bases align to TRBD2. Germline CDR1 reads MNHNY; CDR2 reads SVGAGI (reference sequence). V shed 8 bases, J shed 0 bases, and the junction held 5 bases outside the gene matches. The CDR3 extends over 15 amino acids. As DNA, the CDR3 is TGTGCCAGCCGCAGACTAGCGGGGGCCTCCTACGAGCAGTACTTC. Translating gives CASRRLAGASYEQYF.

V is TRBV5-5 and J is TRBJ1-1, with D perhaps matching TRBD1 (6 bases). The CDR3 sequence is 14 residues long. Germline V lookup: CDR1 SGHKS, CDR2 YYEKEE (reference sequence). V was pared by 4 bases and J by 5 bases, with 15 bases between. The CDR3 spells CASSTKGQGTEAFF. The CDR3 DNA reads as TGTGCCAGCAGCACGAAAGGCCAGGGGACTGAAGCTTTCTTT. The full variable domain, rest sourced from reference TRBV5-5 and TRBJ1-1, is DAGVTQSPTHLIKTRGQQVTLRCSPISGHKSVSWYQQVLGQGPQFIFQYYEKEERGRGNFPDRFSARQFPNYSSELNVNALLLGDSALYLCASSTKGQGTEAFFGQGTRLTVV.

The chain has TRBV7-2 and TRBJ1-4; TRBD1 matches 8 bases. This CDR3 contains 15 residues. V lost 5 bases to trimming and J lost 8 bases; unmatched junction nucleotides: 10. Germline values: CDR1 SGHTA, CDR2 FQGNSA. CDR3 DNA: TGTGCCAGCAGCCTCCGGACAGGGTTGAGAGAAAAACTGTTTTTT. As protein: CASSLRTGLREKLFF.

This rearrangement joins TRBV5-1 to TRBJ2-7; 7 bases line up with TRBD1. The V gene's germline CDR1 is SGHRS and CDR2 YFSETQ. Trimming removed 4 bases from V and 2 bases from J; junction bases left unmatched: 12. This CDR3 region has 16 residues. The CDR3 reads CASSRGAGTATYEQYF. CDR3 in DNA: TGCGCCAGCAGCAGGGGAGCCGGGACAGCCACCTACGAGCAGTACTTC.

The chain combines TRBV6-4 with TRBJ1-4; D is undetermined. Germline V CDR1 and CDR2: MRHNA, SNTAGT. V dropped 0 bases and J dropped 1 base, with 12 bases sitting between them. The CDR3 sequence is 17 residues long. In DNA, the CDR3 is TGTGCCAGCAGTGACTCGAGTCGGGGTGGAACTAATGAAAAACTGTTTTTT. Translation gives CASSDSSRGGTNEKLFF.